This TCR beta chain was captured in a study of beta chain features in type 1 diabetes. The investigators reverse transcribed all of the isolated RNA, so they sequenced expressed TCRB transcripts. TCRdb's table, derived via immunoSEQ multiplex PCR, lists solely in-frame clones and lacks some. The sample holds some 160,000 clones; roughly 9% are singletons and the top ten take 0.7%. Overall study results and limits: More deletions and fewer insertions at VDJ junctions were seen in type 1 diabetes patients. The study found moderately but significantly shorter TCRB CDR3s in all four CD4+ subsets of Type 1 diabetes patients.

This clone turned up a few times. Its antigen is currently unknown. Trimming left V 3 bases short and J 8 bases short, with 16 bases between. The CDR3 runs to 14 residues. Germline V gene data show CDR1 as GTSNPN and CDR2 as SVGIG (reference sequence). Using CD45RO/CCR7/CD25/CD127/CD95/CD27, CD4+ naive, central memory, regulatory and stem cell-like memory cells were sorted. Sequencing input: central memory CD4+ T cells from blood. This receptor was identified in a young woman with type 1 diabetes. The chain joins TRBV30 to TRBJ1-4; D is unclear. CDR3 in DNA: TGTGCCTGGAGGGCCGGACCGGGAAGGGAAAAACTGTTTTTT. Amino acid sequence: CAWRAGPGREKLFF. The full variable domain, rest sourced from reference TRBV30 and TRBJ1-4, is SQTIHQWPATLVQPVGSPLSLECTVEGTSNPNLYWYRQAAGRGLQLLFYSVGIGQISSEVPQNLSASRPQDRQFILSSKKLLLSDSGFYLCAWRAGPGREKLFFGSGTQLSVL.